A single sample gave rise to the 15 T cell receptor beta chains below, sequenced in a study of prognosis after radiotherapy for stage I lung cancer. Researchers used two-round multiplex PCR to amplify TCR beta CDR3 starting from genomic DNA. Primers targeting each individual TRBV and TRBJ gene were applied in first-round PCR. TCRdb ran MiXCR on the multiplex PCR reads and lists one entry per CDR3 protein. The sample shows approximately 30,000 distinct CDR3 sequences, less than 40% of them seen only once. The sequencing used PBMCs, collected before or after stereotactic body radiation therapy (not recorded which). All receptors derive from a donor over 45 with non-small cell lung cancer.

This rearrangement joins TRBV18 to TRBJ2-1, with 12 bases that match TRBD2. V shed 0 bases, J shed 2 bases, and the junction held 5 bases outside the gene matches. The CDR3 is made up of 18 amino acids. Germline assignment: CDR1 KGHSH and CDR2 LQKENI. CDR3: CASSPPTSGGLTYNEQFF. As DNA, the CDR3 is TGTGCCAGCTCACCACCGACTAGCGGGGGACTTACCTACAATGAGCAGTTCTTC. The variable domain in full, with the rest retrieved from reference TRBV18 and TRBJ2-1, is NAGVMQNPRHLVRRRGQEARLRCSPMKGHSHVYWYRQLPEEGLKFMVYLQKENIIDESGMPKERFSAEFPKEGPSILRIQQVVRGDSAAYFCASSPPTSGGLTYNEQFFGPGTRLTVL.

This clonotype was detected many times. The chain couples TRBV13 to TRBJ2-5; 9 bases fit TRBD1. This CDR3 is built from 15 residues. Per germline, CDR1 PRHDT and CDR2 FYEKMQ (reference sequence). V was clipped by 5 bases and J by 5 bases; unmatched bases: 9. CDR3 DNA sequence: TGTGCCAGCAGCCGAGACAGGGGGGGGACGGAGACCCAGTACTTC. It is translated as CASSRDRGGTETQYF.

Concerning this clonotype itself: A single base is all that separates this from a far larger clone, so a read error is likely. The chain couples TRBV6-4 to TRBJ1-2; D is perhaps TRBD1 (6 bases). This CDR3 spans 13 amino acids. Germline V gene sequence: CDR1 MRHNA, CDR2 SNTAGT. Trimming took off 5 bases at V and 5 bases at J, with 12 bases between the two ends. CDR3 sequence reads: CASSYEGDYGYTF. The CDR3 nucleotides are TGTGCCAGCAGTTATGAGGGGGATTATGGCTACACCTTC.

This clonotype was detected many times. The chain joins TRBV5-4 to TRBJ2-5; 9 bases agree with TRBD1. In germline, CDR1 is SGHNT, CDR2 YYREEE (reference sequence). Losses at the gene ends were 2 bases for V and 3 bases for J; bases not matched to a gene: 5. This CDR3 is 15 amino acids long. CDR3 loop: CASSFGRTGEETQYF. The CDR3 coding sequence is TGTGCCAGCAGCTTTGGGAGGACAGGGGAAGAGACCCAGTACTTC.

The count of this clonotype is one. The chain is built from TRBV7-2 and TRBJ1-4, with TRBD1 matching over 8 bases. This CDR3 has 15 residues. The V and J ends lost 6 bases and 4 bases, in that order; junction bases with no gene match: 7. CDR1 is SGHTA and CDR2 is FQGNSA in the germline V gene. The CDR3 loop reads CASSITGGHNEKLFF. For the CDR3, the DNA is TGTGCCAGCAGTATCACAGGGGGACATAATGAAAAACTGTTTTTT.

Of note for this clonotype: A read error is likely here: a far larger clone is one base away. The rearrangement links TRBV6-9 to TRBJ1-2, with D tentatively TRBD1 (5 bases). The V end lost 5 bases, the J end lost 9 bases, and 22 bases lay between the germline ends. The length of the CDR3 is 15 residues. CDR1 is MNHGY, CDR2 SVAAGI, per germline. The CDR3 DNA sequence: TGTGCCAGCAGTAAAAAGCCGGGACGGGATCTTCGCTACACCTTC. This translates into CASSKKPGRDLRYTF.

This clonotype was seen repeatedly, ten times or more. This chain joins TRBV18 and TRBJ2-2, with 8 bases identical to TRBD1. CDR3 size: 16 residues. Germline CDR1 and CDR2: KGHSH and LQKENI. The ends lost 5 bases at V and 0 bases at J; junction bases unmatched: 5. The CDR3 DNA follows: TGTGCCAGCTCAAGGTGGACAGGGCCGAACACCGGGGAGCTGTTTTTT. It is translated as CASSRWTGPNTGELFF.

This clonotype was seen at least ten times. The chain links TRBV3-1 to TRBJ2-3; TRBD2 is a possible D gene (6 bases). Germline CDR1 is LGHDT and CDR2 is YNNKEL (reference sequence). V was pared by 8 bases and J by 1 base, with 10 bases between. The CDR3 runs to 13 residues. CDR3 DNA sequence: TGTGCCAGCCAGACTAGTGGCACAGATACGCAGTATTTT. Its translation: CASQTSGTDTQYF.

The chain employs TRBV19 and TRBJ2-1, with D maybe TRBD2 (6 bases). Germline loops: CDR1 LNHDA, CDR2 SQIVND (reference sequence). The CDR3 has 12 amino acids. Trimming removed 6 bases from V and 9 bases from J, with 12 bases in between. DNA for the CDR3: TGTGCCAGTAGCCTGGGGGGACTTGAGCAGTTCTTC. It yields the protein CASSLGGLEQFF.

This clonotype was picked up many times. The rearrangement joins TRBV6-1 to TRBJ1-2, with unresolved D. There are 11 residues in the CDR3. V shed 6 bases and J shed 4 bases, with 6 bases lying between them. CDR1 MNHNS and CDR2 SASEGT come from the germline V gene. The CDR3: CASRKGYGYTF. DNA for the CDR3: TGTGCCAGCAGGAAGGGCTATGGCTACACCTTC.

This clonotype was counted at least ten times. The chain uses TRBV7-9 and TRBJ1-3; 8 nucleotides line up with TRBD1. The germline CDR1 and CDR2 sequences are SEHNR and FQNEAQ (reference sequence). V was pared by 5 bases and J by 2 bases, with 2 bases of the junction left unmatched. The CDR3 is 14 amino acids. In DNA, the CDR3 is TGTGCCAGCAGCAAGGACAGGGCTGGAAACACCATATATTTT. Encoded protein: CASSKDRAGNTIYF.

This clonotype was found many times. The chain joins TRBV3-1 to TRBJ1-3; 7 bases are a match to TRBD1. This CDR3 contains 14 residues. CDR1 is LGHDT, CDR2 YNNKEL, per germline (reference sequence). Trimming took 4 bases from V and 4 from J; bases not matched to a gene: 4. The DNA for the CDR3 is TGTGCCAGCAGCCCCACAGGGGCCGGAAACACCATATATTTT. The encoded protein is CASSPTGAGNTIYF.

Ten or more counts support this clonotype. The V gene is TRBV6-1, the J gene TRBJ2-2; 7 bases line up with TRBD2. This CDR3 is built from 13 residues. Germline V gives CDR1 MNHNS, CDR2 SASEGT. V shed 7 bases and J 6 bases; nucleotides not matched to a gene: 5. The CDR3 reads CASTGRGAGELFF. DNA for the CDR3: TGTGCCAGCACTGGGAGGGGAGCCGGGGAGCTGTTTTTT.

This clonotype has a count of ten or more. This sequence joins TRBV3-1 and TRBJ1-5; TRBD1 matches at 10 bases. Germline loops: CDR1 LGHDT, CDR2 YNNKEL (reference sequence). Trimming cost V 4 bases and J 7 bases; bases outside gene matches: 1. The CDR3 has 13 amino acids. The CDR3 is CASSRTGGQPQHF. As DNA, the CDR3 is TGTGCCAGCAGCCGGACAGGGGGACAGCCCCAGCATTTT.

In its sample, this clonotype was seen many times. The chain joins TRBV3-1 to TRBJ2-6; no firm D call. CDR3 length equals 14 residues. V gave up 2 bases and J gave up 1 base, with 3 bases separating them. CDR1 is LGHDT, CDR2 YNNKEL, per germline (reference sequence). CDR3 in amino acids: CASSQRSGANVLTF. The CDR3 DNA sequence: TGTGCCAGCAGCCAACGATCTGGGGCCAACGTCCTGACTTTC.